This T cell receptor beta chain was captured in a study of blood T cell repertoires in COVID-19. Study background: PBMCs, B-cell-depleted T cells, or T cells provided the cDNA or gDNA that made up the material.

This CDR3 region has 16 residues. Trimming removed 5 bases at V and 0 bases at J, with 14 bases between. CDR1 and CDR2 (germline): SGHNT, YENEEA. Profiling relied on immunoSEQ multiplex PCR, and the TCRdb table lists in-frame clones only, not all of them. The sample contains around 100,000 clones, about 89% of which appear only once. This TCR derives from a human donor with acute or convalescent COVID-19. The donor label of this sample is uncertain. V usage is TRBV11-3 and J usage is TRBJ2-1, with a weak D call TRBD1 (6 bases). The source material was peripheral blood. The CDR3 bases are TGTGCCAGCAGCCTTGGACAGAGAAGCTCCTACAATGAGCAGTTCTTC. Translating it yields CASSLGQRSSYNEQFF.